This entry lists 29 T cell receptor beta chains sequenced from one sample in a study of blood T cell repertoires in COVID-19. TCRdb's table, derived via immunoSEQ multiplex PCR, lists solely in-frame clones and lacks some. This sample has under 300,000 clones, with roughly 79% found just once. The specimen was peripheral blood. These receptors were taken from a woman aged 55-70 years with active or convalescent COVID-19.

CDR3 in DNA: TGTGCCAGCAGCCGAAGGACAGGGGATTGGAGCTCTGGAAACACCATATATTTT. Translated, it gives CASSRRTGDWSSGNTIYF. The chain carries TRBV3-1 (or the pseudogene TRBV3-2) and TRBJ1-3; 9 bases match TRBD1. In germline, CDR1 is LGHDT, CDR2 YNNKEL (reference sequence). V was clipped by 4 bases and J by 0 bases; unmatched bases: 10. This CDR3 has 18 amino acids.

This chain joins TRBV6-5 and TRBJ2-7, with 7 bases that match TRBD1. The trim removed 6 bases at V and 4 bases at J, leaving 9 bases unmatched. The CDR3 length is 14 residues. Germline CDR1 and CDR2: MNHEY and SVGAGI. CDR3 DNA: TGTGCCAGCAGCGGGACAGTAATAAATTACGAGCAGTACTTC. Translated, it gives CASSGTVINYEQYF.

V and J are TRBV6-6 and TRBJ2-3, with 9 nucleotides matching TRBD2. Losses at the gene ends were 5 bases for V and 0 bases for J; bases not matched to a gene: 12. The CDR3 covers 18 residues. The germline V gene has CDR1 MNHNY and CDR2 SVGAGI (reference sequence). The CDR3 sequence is CASSPPQRGAPSTDTQYF. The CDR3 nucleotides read TGTGCCAGCAGTCCCCCCCAGCGGGGGGCGCCTAGCACAGATACGCAGTATTTT.

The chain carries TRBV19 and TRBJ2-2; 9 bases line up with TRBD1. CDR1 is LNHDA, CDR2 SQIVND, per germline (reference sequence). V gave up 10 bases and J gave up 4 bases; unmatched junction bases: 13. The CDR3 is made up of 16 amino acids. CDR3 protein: CATRGQGRQSTGELFF. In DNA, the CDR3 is TGTGCCACAAGGGGACAGGGACGTCAGAGCACCGGGGAGCTGTTTTTT.

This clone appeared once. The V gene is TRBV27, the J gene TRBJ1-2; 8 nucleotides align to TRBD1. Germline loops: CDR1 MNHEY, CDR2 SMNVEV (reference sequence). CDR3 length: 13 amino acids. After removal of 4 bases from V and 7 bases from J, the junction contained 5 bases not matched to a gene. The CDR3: CASSSDREVGYTF. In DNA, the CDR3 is TGTGCCAGCAGTTCGGACAGGGAAGTTGGCTACACCTTC.

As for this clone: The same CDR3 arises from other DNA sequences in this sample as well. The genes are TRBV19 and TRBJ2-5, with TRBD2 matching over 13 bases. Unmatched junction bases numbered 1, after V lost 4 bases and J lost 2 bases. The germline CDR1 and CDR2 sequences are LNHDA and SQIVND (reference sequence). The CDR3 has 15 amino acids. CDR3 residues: CASSKTSGGQETQYF. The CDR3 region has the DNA TGTGCCAGTAGTAAGACTAGCGGGGGGCAAGAGACCCAGTACTTC.

CDR3: CASSMGTGAPYEQYF. The CDR3 DNA sequence: TGTGCCAGTAGTATGGGGACAGGGGCCCCCTACGAGCAGTACTTC. The chain links TRBV19 to TRBJ2-7; 10 bases align to TRBD1. Germline V lookup: CDR1 LNHDA, CDR2 SQIVND (reference sequence). The CDR3 spans 15 residues. The ends lost 3 bases at V and 2 bases at J; junction bases unmatched: 4. The entire variable domain, with the rest obtained from reference TRBV19 and TRBJ2-7, is as follows: DGGITQSPKYLFRKEGQNVTLSCEQNLNHDAMYWYRQDPGQGLRLIYYSQIVNDFQKGDIAEGYSVSREKKESFPLTVTSAQKNPTAFYLCASSMGTGAPYEQYFGPGTRLTVT.

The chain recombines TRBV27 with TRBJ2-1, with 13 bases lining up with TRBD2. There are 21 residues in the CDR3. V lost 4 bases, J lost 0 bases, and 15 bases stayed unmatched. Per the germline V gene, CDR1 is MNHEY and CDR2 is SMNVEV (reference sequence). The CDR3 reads CASSSPRLAGGPTPSYNEQFF. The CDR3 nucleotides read TGTGCCAGCAGTTCTCCTCGACTAGCGGGGGGACCCACACCCTCCTACAATGAGCAGTTCTTC.

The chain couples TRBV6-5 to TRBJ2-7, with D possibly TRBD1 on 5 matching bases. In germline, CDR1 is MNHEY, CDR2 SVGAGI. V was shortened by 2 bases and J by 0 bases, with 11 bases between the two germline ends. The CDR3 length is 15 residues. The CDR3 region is CASSYKGHSSYEQYF. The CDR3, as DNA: TGTGCCAGCAGTTACAAAGGACACAGCTCCTACGAGCAGTACTTC.

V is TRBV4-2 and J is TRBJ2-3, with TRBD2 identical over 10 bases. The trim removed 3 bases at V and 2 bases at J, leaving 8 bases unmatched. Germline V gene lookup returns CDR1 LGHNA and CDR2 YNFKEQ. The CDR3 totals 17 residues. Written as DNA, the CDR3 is TGTGCCAGCAGCCAGAGCCGGACTAGCGGAGTCACAGATACGCAGTATTTT. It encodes CASSQSRTSGVTDTQYF.

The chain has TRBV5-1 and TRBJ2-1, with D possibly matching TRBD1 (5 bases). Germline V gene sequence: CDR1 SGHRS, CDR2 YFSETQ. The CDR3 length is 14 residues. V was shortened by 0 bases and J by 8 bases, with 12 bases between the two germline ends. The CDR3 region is CASSLARPQDEQFF. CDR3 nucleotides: TGCGCCAGCAGCTTGGCCCGGCCACAGGATGAGCAGTTCTTC.

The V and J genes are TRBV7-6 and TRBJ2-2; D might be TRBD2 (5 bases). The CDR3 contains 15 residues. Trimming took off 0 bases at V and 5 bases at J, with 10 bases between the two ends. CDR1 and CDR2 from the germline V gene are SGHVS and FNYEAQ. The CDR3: CASSLASRGTGELFF. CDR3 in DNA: TGTGCCAGCAGCTTAGCGTCCAGAGGGACCGGGGAGCTGTTTTTT.

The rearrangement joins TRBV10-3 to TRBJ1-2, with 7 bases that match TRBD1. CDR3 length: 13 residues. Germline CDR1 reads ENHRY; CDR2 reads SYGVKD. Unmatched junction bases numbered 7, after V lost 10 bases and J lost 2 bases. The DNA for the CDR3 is TGTGCCAACAGCGGACAGGAAAACTATGGCTACACCTTC. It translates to CANSGQENYGYTF.

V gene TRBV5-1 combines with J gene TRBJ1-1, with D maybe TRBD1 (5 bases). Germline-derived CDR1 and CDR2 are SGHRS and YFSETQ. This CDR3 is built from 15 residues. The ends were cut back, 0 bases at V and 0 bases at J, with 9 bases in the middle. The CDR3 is CASSLDGGMNTEAFF. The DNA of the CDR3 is TGCGCCAGCAGCTTGGACGGGGGAATGAACACTGAAGCTTTCTTT.

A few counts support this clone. CDR3 sequence: CASSYGPTGSSPLHF. For the CDR3, the DNA is TGTGCCAGCAGTTACGGTCCGACAGGGAGTTCACCCCTCCACTTT. The V gene is TRBV6-5, the J gene TRBJ1-6; 7 nucleotides align to TRBD1. The CDR3 spans 15 residues. Germline V gene lookup returns CDR1 MNHEY and CDR2 SVGAGI. V lost 2 bases and J lost 9; bases outside the gene matches: 7.

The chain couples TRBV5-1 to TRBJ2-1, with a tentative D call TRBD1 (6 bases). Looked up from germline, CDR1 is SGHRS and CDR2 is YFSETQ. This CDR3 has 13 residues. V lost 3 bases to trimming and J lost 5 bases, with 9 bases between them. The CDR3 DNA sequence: TGCGCCAGCAGCTGGAGGACAGACAATGAGCAGTTCTTC. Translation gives CASSWRTDNEQFF.

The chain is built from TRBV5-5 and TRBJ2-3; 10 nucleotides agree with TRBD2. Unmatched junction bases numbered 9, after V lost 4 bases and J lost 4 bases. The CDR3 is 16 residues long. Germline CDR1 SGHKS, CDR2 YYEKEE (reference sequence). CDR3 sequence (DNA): TGTGCCAGCAGCATCCTAAGCGGGGGGGCCGCAGATACGCAGTATTTT. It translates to CASSILSGGAADTQYF.

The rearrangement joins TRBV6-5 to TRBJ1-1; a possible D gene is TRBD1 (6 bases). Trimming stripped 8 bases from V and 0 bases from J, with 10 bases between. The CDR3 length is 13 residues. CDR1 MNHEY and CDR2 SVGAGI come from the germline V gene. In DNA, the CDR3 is TGTGCCAGCGGGGGCGTCGTGAACACTGAAGCTTTCTTT. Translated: CASGGVVNTEAFF.

The CDR3 region is CASRSGQAFYNSPLHF. The CDR3 DNA reads TGTGCCAGTAGATCAGGACAGGCCTTCTATAATTCACCCCTCCACTTT. V and J are TRBV19 and TRBJ1-6; 7 positions agree with TRBD1. CDR1 is LNHDA, CDR2 SQIVND, per germline (reference sequence). V trimming: 6 bases; J trimming: 3 bases; junction bases outside the gene matches: 8. The CDR3 has 16 amino acids.

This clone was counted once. CDR3: CASSQPRGRNSYEQYF. Here the CDR3 DNA reads TGCGCCAGCAGTCAACCCAGGGGGCGAAACTCCTACGAGCAGTACTTC. The chain is built from TRBV23-1 and TRBJ2-7; 8 nucleotides align to TRBD1. TRBV23-1 is an open reading frame, and its role is uncertain. The CDR3 extends over 16 amino acids. V trimming: 2 bases; J trimming: 0 bases; junction bases outside the gene matches: 6.

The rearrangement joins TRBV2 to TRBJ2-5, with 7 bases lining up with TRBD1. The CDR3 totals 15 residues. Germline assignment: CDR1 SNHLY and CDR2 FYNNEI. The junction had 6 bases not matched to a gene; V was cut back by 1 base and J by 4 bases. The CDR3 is CASSEGLQGSETQYF. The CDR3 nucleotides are TGTGCCAGCAGTGAAGGCCTACAGGGGTCAGAGACCCAGTACTTC.

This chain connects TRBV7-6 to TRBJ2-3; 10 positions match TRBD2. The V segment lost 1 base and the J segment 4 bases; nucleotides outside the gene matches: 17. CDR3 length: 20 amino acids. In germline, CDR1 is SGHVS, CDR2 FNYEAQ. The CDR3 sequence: CASSLVGLAGAGSASDTQYF. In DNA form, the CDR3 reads TGTGCCAGCAGCTTAGTAGGGCTAGCGGGGGCGGGATCAGCATCAGATACGCAGTATTTT.

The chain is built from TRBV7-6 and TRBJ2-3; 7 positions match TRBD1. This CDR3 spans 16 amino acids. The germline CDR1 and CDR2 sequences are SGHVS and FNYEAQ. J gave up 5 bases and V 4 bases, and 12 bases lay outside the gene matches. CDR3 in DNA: TGTGCCAGCAGCTCAGACTTAGGGGGCGCGGGAGATACGCAGTATTTT. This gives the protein CASSSDLGGAGDTQYF.

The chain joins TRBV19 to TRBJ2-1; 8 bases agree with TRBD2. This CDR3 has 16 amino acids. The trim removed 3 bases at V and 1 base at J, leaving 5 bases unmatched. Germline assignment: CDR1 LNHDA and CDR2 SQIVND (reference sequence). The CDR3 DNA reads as TGTGCCAGTAGTATCCAGCGGGGGATTTCCTACAATGAGCAGTTCTTC. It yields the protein CASSIQRGISYNEQFF.

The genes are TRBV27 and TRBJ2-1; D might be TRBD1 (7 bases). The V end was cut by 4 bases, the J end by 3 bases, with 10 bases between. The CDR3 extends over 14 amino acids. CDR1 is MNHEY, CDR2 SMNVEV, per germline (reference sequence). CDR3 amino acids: CASSSGGLYNEQFF. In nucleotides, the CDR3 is TGTGCCAGCAGTTCAGGGGGACTCTACAATGAGCAGTTCTTC.

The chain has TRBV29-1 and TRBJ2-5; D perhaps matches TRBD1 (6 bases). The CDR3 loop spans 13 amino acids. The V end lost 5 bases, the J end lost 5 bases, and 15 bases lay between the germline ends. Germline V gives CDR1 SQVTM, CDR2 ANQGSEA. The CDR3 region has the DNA TGCAGCGTTTCGGCCCCGGGACACGAGACCCAGTACTTC. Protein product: CSVSAPGHETQYF.

The CDR3: CASSGRGASTDTQYF. CDR3 bases: TGTGCCAGTAGTGGGCGGGGGGCCTCCACAGATACGCAGTATTTT. The gene calls are TRBV19 and TRBJ2-3, with 8 bases that match TRBD2. J lost 2 bases, V lost 5 bases, and 6 bases had no gene match. The CDR3 spans 15 residues. Germline CDR1 is LNHDA and CDR2 is SQIVND (reference sequence).

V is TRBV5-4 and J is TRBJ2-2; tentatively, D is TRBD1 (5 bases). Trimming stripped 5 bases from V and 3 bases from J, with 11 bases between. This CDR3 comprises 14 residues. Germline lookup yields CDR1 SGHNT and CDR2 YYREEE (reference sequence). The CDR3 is CASRGRLDTGELFF. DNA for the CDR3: TGTGCCAGCAGGGGGCGACTGGACACCGGGGAGCTGTTTTTT.

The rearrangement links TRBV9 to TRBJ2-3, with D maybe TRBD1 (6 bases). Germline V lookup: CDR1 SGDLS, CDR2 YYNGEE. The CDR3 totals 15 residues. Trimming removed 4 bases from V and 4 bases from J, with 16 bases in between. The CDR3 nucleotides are TGTGCCAGCAGCTACCACCATACAGGGTCAGATACGCAGTATTTT. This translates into CASSYHHTGSDTQYF.